This is a list of T cell receptor beta chains from one sample in a study of blood T cell repertoires in COVID-19. Method: immunoSEQ multiplex PCR; TCRdb's copy keeps in-frame clones and lacks some. The sample holds about 260,000 clones, roughly nine tenths seen once. Sequenced: peripheral blood. These receptors were collected from a man between 18 and 29 years old with active or convalescent COVID-19. Each CDR3 is given with its conserved first and last residue. A D gene is named only where the DNA matches it firmly. Size is stated for part of the rows, as once, few or many counts, or as a class when the clone is expanded.

.,TRBD2,TRBJ2-2,TRBV10-3,CAGGEGTATGELFF,TGTGCCGGAGGGGAGGGGACCGCCACCGGGGAGCTGTTTTTT
.,.,TRBJ2-2,TRBV6-1,CASGASSGEGAGELFF,TGTGCCAGCGGTGCGAGTTCCGGTGAGGGGGCCGGGGAGCTGTTTTTT
.,TRBD1,TRBJ2-7,TRBV2,CASSEGQSFNEQYF,TGTGCCAGCAGTGAGGGACAGTCCTTTAACGAGCAGTACTTC
.,TRBD1,TRBJ2-7,TRBV7-9,CASSWEGGPSYEQYF,TGTGCCAGCAGCTGGGAAGGGGGCCCTTCCTACGAGCAGTACTTC
.,TRBD1,TRBJ1-2,TRBV5-1,CASTRTGVDGYTF,TGCGCCAGCACTAGGACAGGGGTCGATGGCTACACCTTC
.,.,TRBJ2-3,TRBV4-2,CASSQAVGRGDTQYF,TGTGCCAGCAGCCAAGCCGTAGGGAGGGGGGATACGCAGTATTTT
.,TRBD2,TRBJ2-2,TRBV7-3,CASSRLAGGPSAGELFF,TGTGCCAGCAGCCGACTAGCGGGAGGGCCCTCGGCCGGGGAGCTGTTTTTT
few,.,TRBJ2-2,TRBV9,CASSVDSWNTGELFF,TGTGCCAGCAGCGTGGACAGCTGGAACACCGGGGAGCTGTTTTTT
many,TRBD1,TRBJ1-2,TRBV19,CASSIYLGQDYGYTF,TGTGCCAGTAGTATATACCTCGGACAGGACTATGGCTACACCTTC
.,.,TRBJ2-1,TRBV27,CASSPLGGAYNEQFF,TGTGCCAGCAGTCCTCTAGGCGGTGCCTACAATGAGCAGTTCTTC
.,.,TRBJ1-1,TRBV30,CAWSALDTEAFF,TGTGCCTGGAGTGCGCTAGACACTGAAGCTTTCTTT
.,TRBD1,TRBJ2-2,TRBV29-1,CSGRTGWAGELFF,TGCAGCGGGAGGACAGGGTGGGCCGGGGAGCTGTTTTTT
.,.,TRBJ1-1,TRBV28,CASEGNTEAFF,TGTGCCAGCGAGGGGAACACTGAAGCTTTCTTT
.,TRBD1,TRBJ2-2,TRBV5-1,CASSFLDRGDTGELFF,TGCGCCAGCAGCTTTTTAGACAGGGGAGACACCGGGGAGCTGTTTTTT
once,.,TRBJ2-1,TRBV3-1/TRBV3-2,CASSQGGGGGEQFF,TGTGCCAGCAGCCAAGGAGGAGGGGGGGGCGAGCAGTTCTTC
.,TRBD2,TRBJ2-5,TRBV9,CASSESPGLAGETQYF,TGTGCCAGCAGCGAGAGCCCGGGACTAGCGGGAGAGACCCAGTACTTC
.,TRBD1,TRBJ1-1,TRBV7-3,CASSLTGTGGRNTEAFF,TGTGCCAGCAGCTTAACTGGGACAGGGGGTCGGAACACTGAAGCTTTCTTT
.,.,TRBJ1-3,TRBV11-2,CASSSRDHSGNTIYF,TGTGCCAGCAGCTCCAGGGATCACTCTGGAAACACCATATATTTT
.,.,TRBJ1-4,TRBV3-1/TRBV3-2,CASSQERRVDEKLFF,TGTGCCAGCAGCCAAGAGCGGAGGGTGGATGAAAAACTGTTTTTT
.,TRBD1,TRBJ2-5,TRBV4-1,CASSQGDSRKETQYF,TGCGCCAGCAGCCAAGGGGACAGCAGAAAAGAGACCCAGTACTTC
.,.,TRBJ2-2,TRBV5-4,CASSSDRYTGELFF,TGTGCCAGCAGCTCCGACAGATACACCGGGGAGCTGTTTTTT
once,.,TRBJ2-3,TRBV12-3/TRBV12-4,CASSPRGSDTQYF,TGTGCCAGCAGTCCCCGGGGTTCTGATACGCAGTATTTT
.,TRBD2,TRBJ2-4,TRBV14,CASSPLSGGSKNIQYF,TGTGCCAGCAGCCCCCTTAGCGGGGGGAGTAAAAACATTCAGTACTTC
.,.,TRBJ2-7,TRBV6-5,CASSYGPTYEQYF,TGTGCCAGCAGTTACGGGCCAACCTACGAGCAGTACTTC